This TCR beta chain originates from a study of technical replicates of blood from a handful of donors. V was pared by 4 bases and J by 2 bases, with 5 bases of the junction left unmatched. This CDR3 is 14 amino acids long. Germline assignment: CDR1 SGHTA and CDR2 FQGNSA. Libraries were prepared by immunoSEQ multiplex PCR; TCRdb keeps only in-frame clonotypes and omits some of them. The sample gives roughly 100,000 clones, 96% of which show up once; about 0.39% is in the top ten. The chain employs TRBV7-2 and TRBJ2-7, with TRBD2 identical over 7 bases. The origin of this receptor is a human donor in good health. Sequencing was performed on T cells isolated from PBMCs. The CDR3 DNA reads TGTGCCAGCAGCTGGGGGGGAGGGCCCTACGAGCAGTACTTC. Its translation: CASSWGGGPYEQYF.